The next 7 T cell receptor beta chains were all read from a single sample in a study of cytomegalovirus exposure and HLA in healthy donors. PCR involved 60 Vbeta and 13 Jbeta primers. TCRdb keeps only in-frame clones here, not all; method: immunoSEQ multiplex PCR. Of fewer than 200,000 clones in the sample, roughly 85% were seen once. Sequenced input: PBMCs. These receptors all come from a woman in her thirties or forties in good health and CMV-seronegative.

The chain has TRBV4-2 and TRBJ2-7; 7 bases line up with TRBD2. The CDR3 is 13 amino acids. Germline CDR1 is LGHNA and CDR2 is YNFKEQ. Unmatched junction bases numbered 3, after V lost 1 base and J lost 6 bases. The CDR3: CASSQGTRGEQYF. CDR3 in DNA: TGTGCCAGCAGCCAAGGGACTAGGGGCGAGCAGTACTTC.

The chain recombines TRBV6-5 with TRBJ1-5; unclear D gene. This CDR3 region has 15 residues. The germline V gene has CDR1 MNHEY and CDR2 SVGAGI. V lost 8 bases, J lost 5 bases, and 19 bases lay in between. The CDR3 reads CASGRPGGLDQPQHF. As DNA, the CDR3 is TGTGCCAGCGGGCGCCCGGGAGGGCTGGATCAGCCCCAGCATTTT.

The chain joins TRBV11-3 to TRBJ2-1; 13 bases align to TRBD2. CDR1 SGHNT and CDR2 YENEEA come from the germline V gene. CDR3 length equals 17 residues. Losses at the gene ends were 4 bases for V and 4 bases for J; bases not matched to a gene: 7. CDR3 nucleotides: TGTGCCAGCAGCTCCCGGACTAGCGGGAGAGCATACAATGAGCAGTTCTTC. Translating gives CASSSRTSGRAYNEQFF.

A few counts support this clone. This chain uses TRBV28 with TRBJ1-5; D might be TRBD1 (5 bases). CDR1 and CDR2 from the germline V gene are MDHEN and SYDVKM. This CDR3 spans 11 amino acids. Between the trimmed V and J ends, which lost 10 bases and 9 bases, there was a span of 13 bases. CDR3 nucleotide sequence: TGTGCCATTCAGGGCCCCGGGCCCCAGCATTTT. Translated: CAIQGPGPQHF.

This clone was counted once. The CDR3 sequence: CASRTRTSGNTGELFF. CDR3 in DNA: TGTGCCAGCAGGACGCGGACTAGCGGGAACACCGGGGAGCTGTTTTTT. The rearrangement joins TRBV5-4 to TRBJ2-2; 10 bases line up with TRBD2. Germline CDR1 reads SGHNT; CDR2 reads YYREEE (reference sequence). The junction had 5 bases not matched to a gene; V was cut back by 5 bases and J by 1 base. The CDR3 spans 16 residues.

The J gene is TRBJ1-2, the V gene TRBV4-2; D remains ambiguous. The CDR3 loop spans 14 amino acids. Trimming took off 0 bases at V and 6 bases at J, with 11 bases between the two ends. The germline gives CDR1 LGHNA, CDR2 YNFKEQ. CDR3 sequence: CASSQDPGRDGYTF. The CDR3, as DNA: TGTGCCAGCAGCCAAGACCCGGGTCGAGATGGCTACACCTTC.

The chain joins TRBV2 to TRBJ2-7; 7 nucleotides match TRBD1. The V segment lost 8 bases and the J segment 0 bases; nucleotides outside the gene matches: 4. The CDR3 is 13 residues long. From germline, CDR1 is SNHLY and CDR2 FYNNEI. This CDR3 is CASRDSSSYEQYF. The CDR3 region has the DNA TGTGCCAGCCGGGACAGCAGCTCCTACGAGCAGTACTTC.